The rows below give T cell receptor beta chains drawn from one sample of a study of regulatory T cells in long-lasting Graves disease. Via MiXCR, TCRdb re-called the multiplex PCR reads, giving one row per CDR3 protein. The sample lists 450,000 to 650,000 distinct CDR3 sequences, roughly 15% occurring once. The same sample was also studied in work on T cells in Graves' hyperthyroidism and ophthalmopathy.

The sample was peripheral blood mononuclear cells (PBMCs), taken at new diagnosis, from a patient treated with antithyroid drugs. The receptor source for this set is a woman aged 35-65 years with Graves disease. Each CDR3 is given with its conserved first and last residue. D genes are given only for firm matches. The size entry is marked missing in some rows and otherwise reads once, few, many or a size class.

size: -
V: TRBV6-2/TRBV6-3
J: TRBJ2-7
D: -
DNA: TGTGCCAGCAATGGGCAGGGGAGAATCTACGAGCAGTACTTC
CDR3: CASNGQGRIYEQYF

size: few
V: TRBV19
J: TRBJ1-1
D: -
DNA: TGTGCCAGTAGGAATGGTGTTGACACTGAAGCTTTCTTT
CDR3: CASRNGVDTEAFF

size: many
V: TRBV3-1
J: TRBJ2-5
D: TRBD2
DNA: TGTGCCAGCAGCCTCTCCGGGTTGGGGGGGGGAGGAGAGACCCAGTACTTC
CDR3: CASSLSGLGGGGETQYF

size: many
V: TRBV6-1
J: TRBJ1-1
D: -
DNA: TGTGCCAGCAGTCGGGAAACGGGGAACACTGAAGCTTTCTTT
CDR3: CASSRETGNTEAFF

size: many
V: TRBV12-3/TRBV12-4
J: TRBJ2-2
D: -
DNA: TGTGCCAGCAGTCCGGGGCCTGCGGGGGAGCTGTTTTTT
CDR3: CASSPGPAGELFF

size: few
V: TRBV20-1
J: TRBJ2-3
D: TRBD2
DNA: TGCAGTGCTAGAGATCCTAGCGGGGGGGCGGGCACAGATACGCAGTATTTT
CDR3: CSARDPSGGAGTDTQYF

size: few
V: TRBV20-1
J: TRBJ1-3
D: -
DNA: TGCAGTGCTAGGGGCTCTGGAAACACCATATATTTT
CDR3: CSARGSGNTIYF

size: many
V: TRBV2
J: TRBJ1-1
D: -
DNA: TGTGCCAGCAGATTAGAGGGGAATAGGGCTTTCTTT
CDR3: CASRLEGNRAFF

size: many
V: TRBV2
J: TRBJ2-1
D: -
DNA: TGTGCCAGCAGTGGCGAGCGCAATGAGCAGTTCTTC
CDR3: CASSGERNEQFF

size: many
V: TRBV2
J: TRBJ2-3
D: -
DNA: TGTGCCAGCAGTGAAGCGAGGGCAAGCACAGATACGCAGTATTTT
CDR3: CASSEARASTDTQYF

size: -
V: TRBV6-1
J: TRBJ2-7
D: -
DNA: TGTGCCAGCAGTTCTCGGCGGGGTGGATCCTACGAGCAGTACTTC
CDR3: CASSSRRGGSYEQYF

size: -
V: TRBV4-1
J: TRBJ1-3
D: -
DNA: TGCGCCAGCAGCCAAAGGTCTGGAAACACCATATATTTT
CDR3: CASSQRSGNTIYF

size: -
V: TRBV19
J: TRBJ1-5
D: -
DNA: TGTGCCAGTAGTGATACTCAAGGGGGGAATCAGCCCCAGCATTTT
CDR3: CASSDTQGGNQPQHF

size: few
V: TRBV18
J: TRBJ2-2
D: -
DNA: TGTGCCAGCTCACCATCTAGAGCATTACTGGCCTCCGGGGAGCTGTTTTTT
CDR3: CASSPSRALLASGELFF

size: -
V: TRBV4-1
J: TRBJ2-1
D: TRBD2
DNA: TGCGCCAGCAGCCAAGAAGGGCTAGCGGTCTCTGAGCAGTTCTTC
CDR3: CASSQEGLAVSEQFF

size: many
V: TRBV29-1
J: TRBJ1-1
D: -
DNA: TGCAGCGTCGGCGGGATTCATATGAACACTGAAGCTTTCTTT
CDR3: CSVGGIHMNTEAFF